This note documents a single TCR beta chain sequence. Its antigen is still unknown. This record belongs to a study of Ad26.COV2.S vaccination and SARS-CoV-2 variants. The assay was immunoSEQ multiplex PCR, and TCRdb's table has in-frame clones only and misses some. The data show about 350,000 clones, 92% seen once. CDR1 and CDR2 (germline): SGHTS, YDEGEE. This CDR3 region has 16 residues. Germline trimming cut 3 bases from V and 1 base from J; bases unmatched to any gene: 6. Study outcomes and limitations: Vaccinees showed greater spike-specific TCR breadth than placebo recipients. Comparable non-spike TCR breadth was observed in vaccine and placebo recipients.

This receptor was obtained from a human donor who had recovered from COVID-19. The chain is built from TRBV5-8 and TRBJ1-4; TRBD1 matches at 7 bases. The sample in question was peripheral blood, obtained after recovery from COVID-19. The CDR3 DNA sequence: TGTGCCAGCAGCTCCGGGACAGTCATAACTAATGAAAAACTGTTTTTT. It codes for CASSSGTVITNEKLFF.